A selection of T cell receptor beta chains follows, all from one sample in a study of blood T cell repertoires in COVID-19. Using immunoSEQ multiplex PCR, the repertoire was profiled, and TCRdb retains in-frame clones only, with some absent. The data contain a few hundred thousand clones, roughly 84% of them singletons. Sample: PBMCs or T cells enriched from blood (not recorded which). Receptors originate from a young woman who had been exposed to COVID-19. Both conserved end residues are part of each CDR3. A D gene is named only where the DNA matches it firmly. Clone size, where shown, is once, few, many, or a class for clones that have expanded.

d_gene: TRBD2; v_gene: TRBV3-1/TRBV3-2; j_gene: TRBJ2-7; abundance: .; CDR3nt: TGTGCCAGCAGCCGACGACTAGCGGGGGAGGTATACGAGCAGTACTTC; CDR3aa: CASSRRLAGEVYEQYF
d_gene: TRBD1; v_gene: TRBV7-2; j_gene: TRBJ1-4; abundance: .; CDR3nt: TGTGCCAGCAGCACCTCCGGGACAGGGGGTGAGGAACTGTTTTTT; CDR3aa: CASSTSGTGGEELFF
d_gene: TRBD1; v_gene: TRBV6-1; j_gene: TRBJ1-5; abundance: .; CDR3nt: TGTGCCAGCAGCCTCGGACAGGCCCGGGATCAGCCCCAGCATTTT; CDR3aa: CASSLGQARDQPQHF
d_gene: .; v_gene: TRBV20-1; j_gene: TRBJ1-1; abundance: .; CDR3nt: TGCAGTGCTAGTGGTGGGGGGAGAGACACTGAAGCTTTCTTT; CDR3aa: CSASGGGRDTEAFF
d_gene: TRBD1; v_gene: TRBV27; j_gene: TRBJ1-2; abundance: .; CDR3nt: TGTGCCAGCAGTTTAAAACAGGGGGCCTATGGCTACACCTTC; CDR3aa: CASSLKQGAYGYTF
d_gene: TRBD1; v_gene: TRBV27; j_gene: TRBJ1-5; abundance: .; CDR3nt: TGTGCCAGCAAGGACAGGAATAGCAATCAGCCCCAGCATTTT; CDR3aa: CASKDRNSNQPQHF
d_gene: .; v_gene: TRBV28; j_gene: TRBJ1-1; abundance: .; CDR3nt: TGTGCCAGCAGCTACTCAGGGGAAGCTTTCTTT; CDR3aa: CASSYSGEAFF
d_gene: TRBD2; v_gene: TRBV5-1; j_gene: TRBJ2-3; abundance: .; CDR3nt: TGCGCCAGCAGCTTGCAACTAGCGGGGGGCACAGATACGCAGTATTTT; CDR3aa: CASSLQLAGGTDTQYF
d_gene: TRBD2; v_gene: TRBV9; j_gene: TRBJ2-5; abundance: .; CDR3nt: TGTGCCAGCAGCCCTAGCGGGCAAGAGACCCAGTACTTC; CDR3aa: CASSPSGQETQYF
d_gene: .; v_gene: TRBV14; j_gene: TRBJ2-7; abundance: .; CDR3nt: TGTGCCAGCAGCCAAGTGGGCAGCTTCAAGCAGTACTTC; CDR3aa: CASSQVGSFKQYF
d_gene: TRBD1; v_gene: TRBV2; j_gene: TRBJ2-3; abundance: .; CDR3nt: TGTGCCAGCAGTGGAATGGGGGGACAGGGGACTAGCACAGATACGCAGTATTTT; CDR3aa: CASSGMGGQGTSTDTQYF
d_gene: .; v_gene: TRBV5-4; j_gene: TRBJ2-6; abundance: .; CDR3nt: TGTGCCAGCAGCGCACCTGAGGGGGCCAACGTCCTGACTTTC; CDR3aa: CASSAPEGANVLTF
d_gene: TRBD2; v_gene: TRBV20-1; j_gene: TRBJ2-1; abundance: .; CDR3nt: TGCAGTGCTAGTAGCGGGGGTAGCGATGAGCAGTTCTTC; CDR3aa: CSASSGGSDEQFF
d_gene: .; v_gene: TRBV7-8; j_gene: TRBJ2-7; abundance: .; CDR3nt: TGTGCCAGCAGCTTCGCAGTGGAGGAGCAGTACTTC; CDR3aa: CASSFAVEEQYF
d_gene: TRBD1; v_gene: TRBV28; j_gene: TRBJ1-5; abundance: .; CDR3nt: TGTGCCAGCAGTCCCGGACAGGAATGGGGCAATCAGCCCCAGCATTTT; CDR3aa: CASSPGQEWGNQPQHF
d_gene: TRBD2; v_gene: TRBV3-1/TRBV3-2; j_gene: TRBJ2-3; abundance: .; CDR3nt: TGTGCCAGCAGCCAAGAAGGGCGGGGGGTAGCAGATACGCAGTATTTT; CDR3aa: CASSQEGRGVADTQYF
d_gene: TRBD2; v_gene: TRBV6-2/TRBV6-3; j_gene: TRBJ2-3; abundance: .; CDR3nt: TGTGCCAGCAGTTACTCTAGCGGGGGAAGCACAGATACGCAGTATTTT; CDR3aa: CASSYSSGGSTDTQYF
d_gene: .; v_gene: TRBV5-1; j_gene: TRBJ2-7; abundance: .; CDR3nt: TGCGCCAGCAGCTTGGGGAAGGGGTTCTACGAGCAGTACTTC; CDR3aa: CASSLGKGFYEQYF
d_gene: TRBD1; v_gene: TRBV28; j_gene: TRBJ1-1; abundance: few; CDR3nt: TGTGCCAGCAGTTCTCCACAGGGGAGCACTGAAGCTTTCTTT; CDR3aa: CASSSPQGSTEAFF
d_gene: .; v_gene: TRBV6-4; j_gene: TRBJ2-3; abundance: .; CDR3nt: TGTGCCAGCAGTGATTGGGGGGGGGCCAACACAGATACGCAGTATTTT; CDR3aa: CASSDWGGANTDTQYF
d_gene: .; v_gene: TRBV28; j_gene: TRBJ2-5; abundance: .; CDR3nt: TGTGCCAGCAGTTTATCCCCCCGGACCCAGTACTTC; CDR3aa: CASSLSPRTQYF
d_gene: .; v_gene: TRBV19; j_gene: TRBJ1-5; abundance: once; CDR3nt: TGTGCCAGTAGTATCATTGGCAATCAGCCCCAGCATTTT; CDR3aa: CASSIIGNQPQHF
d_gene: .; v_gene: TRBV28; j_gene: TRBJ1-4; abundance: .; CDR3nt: TGTGCCAGCAGGAAACAGACCCTAACAACTAATGAAAAACTGTTTTTT; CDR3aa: CASRKQTLTTNEKLFF
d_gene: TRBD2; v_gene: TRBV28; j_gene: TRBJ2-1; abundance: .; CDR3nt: TGTGCCAGCAGTTCCGGACTAGCGGGATTCAATGAGCAGTTCTTC; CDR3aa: CASSSGLAGFNEQFF
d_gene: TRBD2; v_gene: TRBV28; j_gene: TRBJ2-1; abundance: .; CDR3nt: TGTGCCAGCAGTCGACTAACTAGCGGGAGAGCAAATGAGCAGTTCTTC; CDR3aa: CASSRLTSGRANEQFF
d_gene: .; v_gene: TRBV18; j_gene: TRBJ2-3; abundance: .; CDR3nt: TGTGCCAGCTCACCTAAGGGGGGGCCACGTAGCACAGATACGCAGTATTTT; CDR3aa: CASSPKGGPRSTDTQYF
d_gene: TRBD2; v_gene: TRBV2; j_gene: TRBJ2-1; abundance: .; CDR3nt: TGTGCCAGCAGTTTACTAGCGGGGGGTAACAATGAGCAGTTCTTC; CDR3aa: CASSLLAGGNNEQFF
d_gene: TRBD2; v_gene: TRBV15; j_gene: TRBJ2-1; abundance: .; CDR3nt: TGTGCCACCAGCTCGCAGAGCTGGGGAGGACTAGCGGTCTACAATGAGCAGTTCTTC; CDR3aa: CATSSQSWGGLAVYNEQFF
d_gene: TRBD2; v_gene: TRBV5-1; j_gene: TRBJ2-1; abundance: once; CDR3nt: TGCGCCAGCAGCCAAAGGACTAGCGGGGGGGCTGATGAGCAGTTCTTC; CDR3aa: CASSQRTSGGADEQFF
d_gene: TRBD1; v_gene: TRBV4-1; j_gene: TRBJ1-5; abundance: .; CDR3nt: TGCGCCAGCAGCCAAGGAGGACAGGGGGGCCAAAGCAATCAGCCCCAGCATTTT; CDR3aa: CASSQGGQGGQSNQPQHF
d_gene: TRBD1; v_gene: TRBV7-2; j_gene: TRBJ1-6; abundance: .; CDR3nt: TGTGCCAGCAGCACCCGAAGTTCGGACAGGGGCCCCCTCCACTTT; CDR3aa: CASSTRSSDRGPLHF